This TCR beta chain was captured by sequencing in a study of Ad26.COV2.S vaccination and SARS-CoV-2 variants. Overall study results and limits: Responses of spike-specific T cells (both CD8+ and CD4+) reportedly showed substantial breadth after vaccination.

This clone was counted between two and nine times. Antigen: not known. This specimen includes other DNA sequences encoding the same CDR3. The protocol was immunoSEQ multiplex PCR, while the TCRdb copy is restricted to in-frame clones and leaves out a portion. The data contain over 85,000 clones, 82% of them singletons. In germline, CDR1 is LNHDA, CDR2 SQIVND (reference sequence). Losses at the gene ends were 6 bases for V and 5 bases for J; bases not matched to a gene: 3. The CDR3 has 12 residues. The source was peripheral blood, collected after recovery from COVID-19. This clonotype was obtained from a human donor who had recovered from COVID-19. The chain couples TRBV19 to TRBJ2-7, with 8 bases fitting TRBD1. The CDR3 nucleotides are TGTGCCAGTAGGGCAGGGGGCCACGAGCAGTACTTC. It yields the protein CASRAGGHEQYF.